The clone carrying this TCR beta chain was seen many times. Its antigen is not identified. V was pared by 2 bases and J by 5 bases, with 18 bases of the junction left unmatched. There are 18 residues in the CDR3. Germline V lookup: CDR1 GTSNPN, CDR2 SVGIG (reference sequence). MiXCR, run by TCRdb on the RACE reads, gives a single entry per CDR3 protein. Among 35,000 to 45,000 distinct CDR3 sequences listed, approximately 9% were seen once. The data are from a study of human T cells and chemical hapten exposure. Overall study findings and caveats: With patch test score, the counts of PT1 expanded TCRs showed a positive correlation.

Sample time point: patch test 2, 6 weeks after DPC sensitization. Described treatment: therapeutic diphenylcyclopropenone sensitization with weekly scalp DPC. The gene calls are TRBV30 and TRBJ1-2; 9 bases match TRBD1. This sequence was found in a woman between 35 and 50 years old with alopecia areata. Some clones in this sample may be carry-over from other donors' samples. Sequenced here: whole blood, sampled in connection with sensitization to the hapten diphenylcyclopropenone (DPC). CDR3: CAWSPTTGTGSPSYGYTF. The CDR3 region has the DNA TGTGCCTGGAGTCCTACGACCGGGACAGGGTCCCCTTCTTATGGCTACACCTTC.